A single sample gave rise to the 5 T cell receptor beta chains below, sequenced in a study of blood T cell repertoires in COVID-19. Clones were read by immunoSEQ multiplex PCR, and TCRdb kept only the in-frame ones, dropping some. The table has about 54,000 clones, 90% seen once. The sequenced material came from peripheral blood. All receptors derive from a man aged 50 to 60 with acute or convalescent COVID-19.

The chain is built from TRBV2 and TRBJ1-2; D ambiguous. Germline V gives CDR1 SNHLY, CDR2 FYNNEI. CDR3 length equals 14 residues. V lost 5 bases, J lost 2 bases, and 12 bases lay in between. CDR3: CASSLAGRNYGYTF. CDR3 DNA: TGTGCCAGCAGTCTGGCAGGCCGGAACTATGGCTACACCTTC.

The CDR3 protein is CASSLGQGVGYGYTF. Written as DNA, the CDR3 is TGTGCCAGCAGCTTGGGGCAGGGCGTGGGCTATGGCTACACCTTC. The V gene is TRBV5-4, the J gene TRBJ1-2; TRBD1 is a possible D gene (5 bases). The ends were cut back, 0 bases at V and 4 bases at J, with 13 bases in the middle. CDR3 length: 15 amino acids. Germline values: CDR1 SGHNT, CDR2 YYREEE (reference sequence). The full variable domain, rest sourced from reference TRBV5-4 and TRBJ1-2, is ETGVTQSPTHLIKTRGQQVTLRCSSQSGHNTVSWYQQALGQGPQFIFQYYREEENGRGNFPPRFSGLQFPNYSSELNVNALELDDSALYLCASSLGQGVGYGYTFGSGTRLTVV.

The chain recombines TRBV27 with TRBJ1-2; 7 bases agree with TRBD1. CDR1 and CDR2 (germline): MNHEY, SMNVEV (reference sequence). V gave up 6 bases and J gave up 1 base; unmatched junction bases: 2. The CDR3 has 13 residues. CDR3 sequence reads: CASSRDSNYGYTF. The CDR3 bases are TGTGCCAGCAGCCGGGACAGTAACTATGGCTACACCTTC.

The V and J genes are TRBV19 and TRBJ1-2; possible D gene TRBD1, 5 bases. The CDR3 runs to 13 residues. The germline V and J ends were trimmed by 4 bases and 4 bases, with 10 bases remaining between them. Germline V lookup: CDR1 LNHDA, CDR2 SQIVND (reference sequence). The CDR3: CASSTDTFYGYTF. The CDR3 coding sequence is TGTGCCAGTAGTACGGACACCTTCTATGGCTACACCTTC.

The V gene is TRBV6-1, the J gene TRBJ2-1; weak D call: TRBD1 (6 bases). Trimming cost V 2 bases and J 4 bases, with 12 bases left between them. Per the germline V gene, CDR1 is MNHNS and CDR2 is SASEGT. This CDR3 contains 15 residues. CDR3 DNA: TGTGCCAGCAGTGAAAGGCAGGGGATGTACAATGAGCAGTTCTTC. Translated: CASSERQGMYNEQFF.